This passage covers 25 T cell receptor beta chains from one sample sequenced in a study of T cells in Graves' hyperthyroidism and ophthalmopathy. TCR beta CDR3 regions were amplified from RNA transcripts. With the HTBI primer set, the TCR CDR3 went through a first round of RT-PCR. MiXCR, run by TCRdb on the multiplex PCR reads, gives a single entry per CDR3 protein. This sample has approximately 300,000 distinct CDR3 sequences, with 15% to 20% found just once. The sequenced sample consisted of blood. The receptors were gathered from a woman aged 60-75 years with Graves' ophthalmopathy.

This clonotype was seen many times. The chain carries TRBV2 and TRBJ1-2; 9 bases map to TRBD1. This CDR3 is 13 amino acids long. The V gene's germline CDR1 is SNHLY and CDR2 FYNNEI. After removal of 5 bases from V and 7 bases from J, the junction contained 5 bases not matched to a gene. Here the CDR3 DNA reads TGTGCCAGCAGTCCGGGACAGGGAGCTGGCTACACCTTC. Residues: CASSPGQGAGYTF. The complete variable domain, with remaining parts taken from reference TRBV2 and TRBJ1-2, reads EPEVTQTPSHQVTQMGQEVILRCVPISNHLYFYWYRQILGQKVEFLVSFYNNEISEKSEIFDDQFSVERPDGSNFTLKIRSTKLEDSAMYFCASSPGQGAGYTFGSGTRLTVV.

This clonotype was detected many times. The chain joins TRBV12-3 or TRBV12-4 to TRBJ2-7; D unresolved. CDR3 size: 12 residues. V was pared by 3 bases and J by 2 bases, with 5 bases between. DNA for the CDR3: TGTGCCAGCAGTTTTTTTCCCTACGAGCAGTACTTC. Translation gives CASSFFPYEQYF.

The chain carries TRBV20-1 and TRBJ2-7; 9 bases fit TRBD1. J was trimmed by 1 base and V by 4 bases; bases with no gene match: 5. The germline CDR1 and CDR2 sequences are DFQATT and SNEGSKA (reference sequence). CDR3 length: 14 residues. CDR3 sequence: CSAKGDRVSYEQYF. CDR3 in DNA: TGCAGTGCTAAAGGGGACAGGGTATCCTACGAGCAGTACTTC.

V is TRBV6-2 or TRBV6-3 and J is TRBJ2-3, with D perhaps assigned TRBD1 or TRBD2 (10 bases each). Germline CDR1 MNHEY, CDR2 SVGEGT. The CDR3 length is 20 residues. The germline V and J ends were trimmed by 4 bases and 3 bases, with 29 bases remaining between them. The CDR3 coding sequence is TGTGCCAGCAGTTTCCCGGGACAGGGGAGCGGGAGGGCCATTACAGATACGCAGTATTTT. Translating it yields CASSFPGQGSGRAITDTQYF.

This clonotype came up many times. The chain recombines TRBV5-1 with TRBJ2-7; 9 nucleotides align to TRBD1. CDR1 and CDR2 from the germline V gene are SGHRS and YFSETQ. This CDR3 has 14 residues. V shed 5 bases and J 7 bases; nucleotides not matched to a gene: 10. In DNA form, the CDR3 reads TGCGCCAGCAGAACGGGACAGGGAGCAAGAGAGCAGTACTTC. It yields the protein CASRTGQGAREQYF.

In DNA, the CDR3 is TGCGCCAGTTCAGACCGCTGGGGGGGTCCCTACGAGCAGTACTTC. Translating gives CASSDRWGGPYEQYF. J is TRBJ2-7 and V is TRBV4-3; 7 bases match TRBD2. This CDR3 is 15 amino acids long. From germline, CDR1 is LGHNA and CDR2 YSLEER. After removal of 9 bases from V and 2 bases from J, the junction contained 13 bases not matched to a gene.

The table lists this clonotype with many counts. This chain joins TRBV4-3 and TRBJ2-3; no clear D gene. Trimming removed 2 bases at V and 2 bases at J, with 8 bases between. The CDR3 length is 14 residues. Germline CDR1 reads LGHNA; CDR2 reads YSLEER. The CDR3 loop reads CASSQFLDTDTQYF. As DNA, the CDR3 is TGCGCCAGCAGCCAATTCTTAGACACAGATACGCAGTATTTT.

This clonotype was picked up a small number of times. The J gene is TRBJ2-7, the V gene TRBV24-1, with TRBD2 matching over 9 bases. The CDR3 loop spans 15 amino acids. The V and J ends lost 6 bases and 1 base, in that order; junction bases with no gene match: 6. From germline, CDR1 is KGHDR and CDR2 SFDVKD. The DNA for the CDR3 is TGTGCCACCAGTAAGAGTAGCGGGGGATCCTACGAGCAGTACTTC. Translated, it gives CATSKSSGGSYEQYF.

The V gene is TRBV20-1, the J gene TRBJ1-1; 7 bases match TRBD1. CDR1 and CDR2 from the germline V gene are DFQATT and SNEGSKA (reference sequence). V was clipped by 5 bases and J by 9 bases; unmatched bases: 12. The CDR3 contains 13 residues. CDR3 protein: CSAPGTVLGKAFF. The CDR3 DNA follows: TGCAGTGCTCCCGGGACAGTACTGGGTAAAGCTTTCTTT.

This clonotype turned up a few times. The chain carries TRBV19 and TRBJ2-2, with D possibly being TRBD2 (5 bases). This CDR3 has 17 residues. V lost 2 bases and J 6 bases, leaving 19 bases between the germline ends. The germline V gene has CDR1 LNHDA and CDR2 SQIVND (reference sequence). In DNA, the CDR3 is TGTGCCAGTAGTATACCCCCTCGGTCGGGATTACCCGGGGAGCTGTTTTTT. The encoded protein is CASSIPPRSGLPGELFF.

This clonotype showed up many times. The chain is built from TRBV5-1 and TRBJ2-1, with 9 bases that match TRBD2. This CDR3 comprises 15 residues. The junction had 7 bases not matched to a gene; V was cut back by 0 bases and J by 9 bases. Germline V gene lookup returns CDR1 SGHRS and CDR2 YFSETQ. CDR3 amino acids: CASSLVIAGAREQFF. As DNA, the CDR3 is TGCGCCAGCAGCTTGGTGATAGCGGGGGCACGTGAGCAGTTCTTC.

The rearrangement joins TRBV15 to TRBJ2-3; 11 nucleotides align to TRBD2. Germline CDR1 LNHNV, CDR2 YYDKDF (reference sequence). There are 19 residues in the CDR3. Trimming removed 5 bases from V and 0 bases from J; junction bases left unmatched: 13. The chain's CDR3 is CATSPGGTSGGASTDTQYF. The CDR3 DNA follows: TGTGCCACCAGCCCCGGCGGGACTAGCGGAGGGGCTAGCACAGATACGCAGTATTTT.

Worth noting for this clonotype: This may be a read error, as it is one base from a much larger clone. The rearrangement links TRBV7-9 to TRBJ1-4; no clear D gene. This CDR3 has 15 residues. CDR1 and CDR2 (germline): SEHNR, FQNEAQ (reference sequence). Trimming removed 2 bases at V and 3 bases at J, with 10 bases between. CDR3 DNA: TGTGCCAGCAGCTTAACGCGTCAAGCTAATGAAAAACTGTTTTTT. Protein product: CASSLTRQANEKLFF.

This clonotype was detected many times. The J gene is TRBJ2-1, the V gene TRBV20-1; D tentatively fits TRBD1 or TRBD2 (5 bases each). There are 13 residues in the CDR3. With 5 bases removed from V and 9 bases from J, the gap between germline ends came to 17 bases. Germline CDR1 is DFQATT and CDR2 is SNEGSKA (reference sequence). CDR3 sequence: CSAGKGPSREQFF. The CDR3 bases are TGCAGTGCTGGGAAGGGACCATCTCGTGAGCAGTTCTTC.

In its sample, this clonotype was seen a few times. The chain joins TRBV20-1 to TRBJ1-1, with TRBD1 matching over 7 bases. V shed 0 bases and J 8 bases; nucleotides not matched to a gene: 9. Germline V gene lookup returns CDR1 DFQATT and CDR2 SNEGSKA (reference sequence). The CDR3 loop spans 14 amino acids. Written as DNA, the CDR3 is TGCAGTGCTAGAGAAGGGACAGCCCGTCTGGAAGCTTTCTTT. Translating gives CSAREGTARLEAFF.

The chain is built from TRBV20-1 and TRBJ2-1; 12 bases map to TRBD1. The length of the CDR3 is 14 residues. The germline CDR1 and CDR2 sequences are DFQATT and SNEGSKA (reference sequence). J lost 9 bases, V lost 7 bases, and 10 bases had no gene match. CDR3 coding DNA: TGCAGTGTTACACCGGGACAGGGGGCTATTGAGCAGTTCTTC. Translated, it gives CSVTPGQGAIEQFF.

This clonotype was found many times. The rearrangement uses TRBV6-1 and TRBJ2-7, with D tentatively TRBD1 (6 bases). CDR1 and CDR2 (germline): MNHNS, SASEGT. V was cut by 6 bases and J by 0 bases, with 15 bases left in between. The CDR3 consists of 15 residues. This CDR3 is CASRRQAALSYEQYF. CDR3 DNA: TGTGCCAGCAGAAGACAGGCTGCGCTCTCCTACGAGCAGTACTTC.

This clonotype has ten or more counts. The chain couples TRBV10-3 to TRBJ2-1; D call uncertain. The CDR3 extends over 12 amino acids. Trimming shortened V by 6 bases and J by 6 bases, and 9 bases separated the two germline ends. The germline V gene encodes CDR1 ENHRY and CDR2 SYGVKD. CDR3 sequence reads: CAISRTANEQFF. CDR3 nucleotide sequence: TGTGCCATCAGCAGGACCGCCAATGAGCAGTTCTTC.

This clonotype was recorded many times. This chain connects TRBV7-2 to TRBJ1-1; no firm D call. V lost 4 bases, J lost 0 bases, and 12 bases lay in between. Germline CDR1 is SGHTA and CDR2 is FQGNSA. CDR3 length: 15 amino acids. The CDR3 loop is CASSSAPIMNTEAFF. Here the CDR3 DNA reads TGTGCCAGCAGCTCCGCCCCAATAATGAACACTGAAGCTTTCTTT. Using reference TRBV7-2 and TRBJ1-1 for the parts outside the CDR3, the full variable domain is GAGVSQSPSNKVTEKGKDVELRCDPISGHTALYWYRQSLGQGLEFLIYFQGNSAPDKSGLPSDRFSAERTGGSVSTLTIQRTQQEDSAVYLCASSSAPIMNTEAFFGQGTRLTVV.

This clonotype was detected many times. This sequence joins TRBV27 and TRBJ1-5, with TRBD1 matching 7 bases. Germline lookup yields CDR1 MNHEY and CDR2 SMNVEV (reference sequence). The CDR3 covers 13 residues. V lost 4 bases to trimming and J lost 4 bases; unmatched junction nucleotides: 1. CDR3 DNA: TGTGCCAGCAGTTACAGGGGTAATCAGCCCCAGCATTTT. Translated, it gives CASSYRGNQPQHF.

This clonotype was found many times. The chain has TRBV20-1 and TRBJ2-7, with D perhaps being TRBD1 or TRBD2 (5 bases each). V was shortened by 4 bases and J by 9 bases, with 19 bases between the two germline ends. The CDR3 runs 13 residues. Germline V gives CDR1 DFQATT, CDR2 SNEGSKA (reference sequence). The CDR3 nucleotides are TGCAGTGCTACGCTCCTAGAGGGTCAGGGGCAGTACTTC. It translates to CSATLLEGQGQYF.

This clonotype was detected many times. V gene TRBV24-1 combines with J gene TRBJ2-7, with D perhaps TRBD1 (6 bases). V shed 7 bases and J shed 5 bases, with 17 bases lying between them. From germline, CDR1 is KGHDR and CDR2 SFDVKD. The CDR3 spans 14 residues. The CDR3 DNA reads TGTGCCACCAGCAGTGCTGGGACAATCGACGAGCAGTACTTC. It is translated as CATSSAGTIDEQYF.

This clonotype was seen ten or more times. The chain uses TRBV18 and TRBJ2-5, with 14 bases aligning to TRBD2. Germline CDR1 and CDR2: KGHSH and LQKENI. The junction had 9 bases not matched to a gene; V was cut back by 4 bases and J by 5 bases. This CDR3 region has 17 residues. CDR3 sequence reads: CASSHRGLAGDGETQYF. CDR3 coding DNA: TGTGCCAGCTCACATCGGGGACTAGCGGGAGATGGGGAGACCCAGTACTTC.

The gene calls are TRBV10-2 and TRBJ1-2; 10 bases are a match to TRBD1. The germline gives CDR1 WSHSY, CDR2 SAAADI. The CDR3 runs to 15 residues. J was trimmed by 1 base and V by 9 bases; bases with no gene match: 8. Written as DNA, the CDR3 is TGCGCCAGTAACCCGGGACAGGGGCGTAACTATGGCTACACCTTC. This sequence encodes CASNPGQGRNYGYTF.

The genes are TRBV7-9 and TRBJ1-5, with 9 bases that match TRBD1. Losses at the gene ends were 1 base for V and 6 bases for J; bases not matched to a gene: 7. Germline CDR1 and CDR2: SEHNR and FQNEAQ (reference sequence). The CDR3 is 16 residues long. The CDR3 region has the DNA TGTGCCAGCAGCTTAGGTTGGGACAGGGTTACTCAGCCCCAGCATTTT. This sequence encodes CASSLGWDRVTQPQHF.